This T cell receptor beta chain originates from a study of siplizumab effects on memory and regulatory T cells. CDR3 length: 16 amino acids. The V gene lost 1 base and the J gene lost 3 bases, with 11 bases spanning the gap. Germline assignment: CDR1 SGHRS and CDR2 YFSETQ. Some clones are missing from TCRdb's copy, which holds only in-frame ones; the method was immunoSEQ multiplex PCR. The table shows around 77,000 clones, with about 89% occurring only once. The specimen was CD8+ T cells sorted from blood. This TCR was sampled from a human donor in good health. The V call is TRBV5-1, the J call TRBJ2-6; D is perhaps TRBD1 or TRBD2 (5 bases each). The CDR3 nucleotides read TGCGCCAGCAGCTTGCGTGAGGGGAGTGGGGCCAACGTCCTGACTTTC. Amino acids: CASSLREGSGANVLTF.